These 9 T cell receptor beta chains share one sample of origin, sequenced in a study of blood T cell repertoires in COVID-19. Sequencing was performed with immunoSEQ multiplex PCR; in TCRdb, only in-frame clones are kept and a portion is missing. The profile shows 9,500 to 15,000 clones, about nine tenths of them singletons. Sample: peripheral blood. These receptor sequences come from a woman in her seventies with active COVID-19.

The chain is built from TRBV7-2 and TRBJ2-5, with 12 positions matching TRBD2. The CDR3 is 15 residues long. CDR1 and CDR2 from the germline V gene are SGHTA and FQGNSA. V trimming: 3 bases; J trimming: 5 bases; junction bases outside the gene matches: 4. CDR3 loop: CASSFLAGGGETQYF. CDR3 in DNA: TGTGCCAGCAGCTTTCTAGCGGGAGGGGGGGAGACCCAGTACTTC. Based on the CDR3 plus reference TRBV7-2 and TRBJ2-5, the full variable domain is GAGVSQSPSNKVTEKGKDVELRCDPISGHTALYWYRQSLGQGLEFLIYFQGNSAPDKSGLPSDRFSAERTGGSVSTLTIQRTQQEDSAVYLCASSFLAGGGETQYFGPGTRLLVL.

The rearrangement uses TRBV5-1 and TRBJ2-1; TRBD1 matches 12 bases. This CDR3 region has 15 residues. The V segment lost 3 bases and the J segment 4 bases; nucleotides outside the gene matches: 2. CDR1 SGHRS and CDR2 YFSETQ come from the germline V gene. The CDR3, as DNA: TGCGCCAGCAGCTCGGGACAGGGGGCATACAATGAGCAGTTCTTC. The encoded protein is CASSSGQGAYNEQFF.

The J gene is TRBJ2-7, the V gene TRBV20-1; 8 bases line up with TRBD2. The CDR3 runs to 16 residues. Germline V gene lookup returns CDR1 DFQATT and CDR2 SNEGSKA (reference sequence). Trimming removed 3 bases from V and 4 bases from J; junction bases left unmatched: 14. The CDR3 spells CSASAIGAGERYEQYF. DNA of the CDR3: TGCAGTGCTAGTGCTATCGGAGCGGGAGAAAGGTACGAGCAGTACTTC.

The rearrangement links TRBV4-3 to TRBJ2-3; unclear D gene. With 0 bases removed from V and 5 bases from J, the gap between germline ends came to 12 bases. This CDR3 comprises 15 residues. Germline V gives CDR1 LGHNA, CDR2 YSLEER. The CDR3 nucleotides are TGCGCCAGCAGCCAAGATCACCAATCGGTAGATACGCAGTATTTT. This codes for CASSQDHQSVDTQYF.

This rearrangement joins TRBV11-2 to TRBJ2-5, with D possibly being TRBD1 (6 bases). Germline loops: CDR1 SGHAT, CDR2 FQNNGV. This CDR3 has 15 amino acids. V shed 0 bases and J shed 5 bases, with 13 bases lying between them. The CDR3 DNA reads TGTGCCAGCAGCTTAGATGGGGGCATGCGGGAGACCCAGTACTTC. Protein: CASSLDGGMRETQYF.

This clone appeared a single time. The chain couples TRBV19 to TRBJ2-5; the D gene is possibly TRBD2 (5 bases). This CDR3 contains 16 residues. Germline-derived CDR1 and CDR2 are LNHDA and SQIVND (reference sequence). Trimming shortened V by 4 bases and J by 5 bases, and 20 bases separated the two germline ends. CDR3 nucleotides: TGTGCCAGTAGTAAGGTGCTTGAGGGTCGTTTGGAGACCCAGTACTTC. Residues: CASSKVLEGRLETQYF.

The chain employs TRBV28 and TRBJ1-5; 7 nucleotides agree with TRBD1. V dropped 2 bases and J dropped 7; count of bases not matched to a gene: 5. CDR3 length: 14 amino acids. Germline-derived CDR1 and CDR2 are MDHEN and SYDVKM. The CDR3 nucleotides are TGTGCCAGCAGTTTAGAGACAGGGCTGCAGCCCCAGCATTTT. Translation: CASSLETGLQPQHF.

The J gene is TRBJ2-1, the V gene TRBV6-2 or TRBV6-3, with a possible D match to TRBD1 (5 bases). CDR3 size: 13 residues. In germline, CDR1 is MNHEY, CDR2 SVGEGT. Trimming took off 6 bases at V and 4 bases at J, with 10 bases between the two ends. CDR3 region: CASSLDSYNEQFF. CDR3 sequence (DNA): TGTGCCAGCAGCCTCGACAGTTACAATGAGCAGTTCTTC.

The V gene is TRBV14, the J gene TRBJ2-5, with D perhaps TRBD1 (6 bases). The CDR3 consists of 14 residues. Trimming pared 3 bases from V and 7 bases from J, leaving 15 bases between. In germline, CDR1 is SGHDN, CDR2 FVKESK. The CDR3 region has the DNA TGTGCCAGCAGCCATAACAGGGCAACGGGGACCCAGTACTTC. Amino acids: CASSHNRATGTQYF. The full variable domain, rest sourced from reference TRBV14 and TRBJ2-5, is EAGVTQFPSHSVIEKGQTVTLRCDPISGHDNLYWYRRVMGKEIKFLLHFVKESKQDESGMPNNRFLAERTGGTYSTLKVQPAELEDSGVYFCASSHNRATGTQYFGPGTRLLVL.